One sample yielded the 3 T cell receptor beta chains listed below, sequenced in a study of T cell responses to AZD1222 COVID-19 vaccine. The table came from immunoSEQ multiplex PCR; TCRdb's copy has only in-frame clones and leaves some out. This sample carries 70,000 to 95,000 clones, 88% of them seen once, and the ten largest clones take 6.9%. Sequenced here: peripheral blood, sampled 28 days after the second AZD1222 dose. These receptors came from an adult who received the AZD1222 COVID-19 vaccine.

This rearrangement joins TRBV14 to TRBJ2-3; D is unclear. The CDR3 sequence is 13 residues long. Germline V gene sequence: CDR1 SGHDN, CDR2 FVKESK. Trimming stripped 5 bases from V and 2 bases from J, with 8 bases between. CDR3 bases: TGTGCCAGCAGCAACCGGAACACAGATACGCAGTATTTT. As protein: CASSNRNTDTQYF.

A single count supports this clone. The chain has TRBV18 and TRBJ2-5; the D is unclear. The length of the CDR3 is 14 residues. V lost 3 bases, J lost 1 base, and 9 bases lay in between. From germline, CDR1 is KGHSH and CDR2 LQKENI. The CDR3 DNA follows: TGTGCCAGCTCACCGACTCGCGCCCAAGAGACCCAGTACTTC. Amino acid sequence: CASSPTRAQETQYF.

CDR3 sequence (DNA): TGTGCCAGTACTAGGGGGCACACTGAAGCTTTCTTT. Protein sequence: CASTRGHTEAFF. This chain joins TRBV19 and TRBJ1-1; 7 nucleotides align to TRBD1. J gave up 3 bases and V 7 bases, and 2 bases lay outside the gene matches. CDR3 length equals 12 residues. The germline V gene has CDR1 LNHDA and CDR2 SQIVND (reference sequence).